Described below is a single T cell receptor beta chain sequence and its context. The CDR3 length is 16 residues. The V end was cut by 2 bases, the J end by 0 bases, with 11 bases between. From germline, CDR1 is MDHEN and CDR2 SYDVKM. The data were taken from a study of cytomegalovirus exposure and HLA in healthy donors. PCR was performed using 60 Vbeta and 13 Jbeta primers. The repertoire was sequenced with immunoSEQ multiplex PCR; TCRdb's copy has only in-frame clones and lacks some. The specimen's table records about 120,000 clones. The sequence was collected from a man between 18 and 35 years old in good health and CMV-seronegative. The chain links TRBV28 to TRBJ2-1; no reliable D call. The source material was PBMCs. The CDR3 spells CASSLRTESSYNEQFF. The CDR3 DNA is TGTGCCAGCAGTTTAAGAACGGAGAGCTCCTACAATGAGCAGTTCTTC. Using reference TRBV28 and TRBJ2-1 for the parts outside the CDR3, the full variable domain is DVKVTQSSRYLVKRTGEKVFLECVQDMDHENMFWYRQDPGLGLRLIYFSYDVKMKEKGDIPEGYSVSREKKERFSLILESASTNQTSMYLCASSLRTESSYNEQFFGPGTRLTVL.